This TCR beta chain was documented in a study of CD8 T cells in ankylosing spondylitis. Germline loops: CDR1 SGHTA, CDR2 FQGNSA. CDR3 length: 14 amino acids. V gave up 2 bases and J gave up 10 bases; unmatched junction bases: 4. MiXCR was run by TCRdb on the 5' RACE reads, yielding one entry per CDR3 protein. Of around 480,000 distinct CDR3 sequences in the sample, 17% were seen once. As for this clonotype: Antigen unknown.

Study-level findings and limits: Typical of ankylosing spondylitis blood, it appeared, was a TCR beta motif of 7 or 8 highly homologous variants. Disease-linked clones reportedly concentrated significantly in matched ankylosing spondylitis synovial fluid.

The chain has TRBV7-2 and TRBJ2-1; 11 nucleotides match TRBD2. Sequencing was done on a sample of blood, either unsorted or a sorted T cell fraction (not recorded which). The receptor was derived from a male donor with ankylosing spondylitis. The CDR3 sequence is CASSLQLAGVEQFF. The DNA for the CDR3 is TGTGCCAGCAGCTTACAACTAGCGGGAGTAGAGCAGTTCTTC.